Listed below are T cell receptor beta chains from one sample, sequenced in a study of blood T cell repertoires in COVID-19. Generated by immunoSEQ multiplex PCR, the TCRdb table keeps only in-frame clones and is missing some. This sample yields some 330,000 clones, of which around 89% are seen a single time; roughly 4% belongs to the top ten. Sequenced material: peripheral blood. These TCRs come from a woman between 45 and 65 years old with active or convalescent COVID-19. Both conserved end residues are trimmed from each CDR3.

V	CDR3
TRBV7-8	ASTAGQGRYGYT
TRBV19	ASSRTGGSSEAF
TRBV2	ASSRLAGSYEQY
TRBV27	ASRRGSQPQH
TRBV12-5	ASGLSTGSSSPLH
TRBV27	ASSSQLMSGGGANVLT
TRBV27	ASSYLRDRVNEQY
TRBV7-2	ASSSRTGGRTDTQY
TRBV27	ASSPRTAMSSYNEQF
TRBV7-7	ASSLAQDSSYEQY
TRBV29-1	SVEPSSNEQF
TRBV20-1	SARDEITR
TRBV6-5	ASSRQVFEKLF
TRBV7-3	ASSSGQKETQY
TRBV6-2/TRBV6-3	ASSYKAGDLGRDEQF
TRBV7-9	ASSGSGQANGYT
TRBV27	ASSRDRGGEF
TRBV3-1/TRBV3-2	ASSPSGLNTGELF
TRBV5-5	ASSSGGREQY
TRBV7-2	ASSAVGRGPPSQH
TRBV25-1	ASSESGVGGYT
TRBV7-2	ASSAGPAGGQY
TRBV18	ASSRDSLNEQF
TRBV10-3	AISTSDKGTEAF
TRBV7-9	ASSSRTSSPGELF
TRBV11-3	ASSSQGATEAF
TRBV5-1	ASSRAGGPTDTQY
TRBV30	AWSVTRVIF
TRBV2	ASSRDSAVTDSGANVLT
TRBV27	ASSLPTRNEQF
TRBV5-1	ASSLAQTGDTQY
TRBV18	ASSPPEGKRETQY
TRBV2	ASSEPEDSKN
TRBV6-1	ASSGLVPGLAGSTDTQY
TRBV6-5	ASGRGRDYEQY
TRBV6-5	ASSYFLGSGYEQY
TRBV28	ASTLFRSGVDGYT
TRBV5-8	ASSLTWLSYEQY
TRBV30	AWDLTGSDTQY
TRBV5-4	ASSRGTSGTQETQY
TRBV19	ASTSGWDGELF
TRBV5-8	ASSSTGRTNEKLF
TRBV5-5	ASSLSGATNYGYT
TRBV7-2	ASSLRGLGAEAF
TRBV7-3	ASSPGVGTYNEQF
TRBV4-3	ASSQDRSGREGEQF
TRBV7-9	ASSRALNSPLH
TRBV30	AWSVQAETQY
TRBV7-3	ASSYQDFSQY
TRBV15	ATSALHGQTRSYNEQF
TRBV7-2	ASSARTASNTEAF
TRBV27	ASGVGRNGISPLH
TRBV7-6	ASSVIQSSYNEQF
TRBV15	ATSRDRSGRAYVDTQY
TRBV30	AWRLRGGDTEAF
TRBV18	ASSPPGGISSEQY
TRBV30	AWMPNLAPYEQY
TRBV5-4	ASSATGAFGYT
TRBV20-1	SASSQGYEQY
TRBV3-1/TRBV3-2	ASSQRSTGGVGELF